Listed below are T cell receptor beta chains from one sample, sequenced in a study of blood T cell repertoires in COVID-19. Method: immunoSEQ multiplex PCR; TCRdb's copy keeps in-frame clones and lacks some. This sample has approximately 25,000 clones, with 92% found just once. Sequencing was carried out using peripheral blood. The receptor source for this set is a man between 65 and 80 years old with active COVID-19. Both conserved end residues are part of each CDR3. A D gene is named only where the DNA matches it firmly. Clone size appears in some rows only: once, few, many, or a class for an expanded clone.

CDR3: CSVSGAEQYF
DNA: TGCAGCGTTTCGGGAGCCGAGCAGTACTTC
size: .
J: TRBJ2-7
D: .
V: TRBV29-1

CDR3: CASSQDVATSGIEQYF
DNA: TGTGCCAGCAGCCAAGACGTAGCGACTAGCGGAATCGAGCAGTACTTC
size: .
J: TRBJ2-7
D: TRBD2
V: TRBV4-2

CDR3: CASRYGSDEQYF
DNA: TGTGCCAGCAGGTACGGGAGTGACGAGCAGTACTTC
size: .
J: TRBJ2-7
D: .
V: TRBV2

CDR3: CASKRLAGVAGSNEQFF
DNA: TGTGCCAGTAAGAGACTAGCGGGGGTAGCTGGATCAAATGAGCAGTTCTTC
size: .
J: TRBJ2-1
D: TRBD2
V: TRBV19

CDR3: CAASRTGGGRSNQPQHF
DNA: TGTGCCGCCAGCAGAACAGGGGGAGGTAGGAGCAATCAGCCCCAGCATTTT
size: .
J: TRBJ1-5
D: TRBD1
V: TRBV15

CDR3: CASSRVNYGYTF
DNA: TGTGCCAGCAGCAGGGTTAACTATGGCTACACCTTC
size: .
J: TRBJ1-2
D: .
V: TRBV2

CDR3: CASSQQGTMTSGELFF
DNA: TGTGCCAGCAGCCAACAAGGGACTATGACATCCGGGGAGCTGTTTTTT
size: .
J: TRBJ2-2
D: TRBD2
V: TRBV3-1/TRBV3-2

CDR3: CASILPGATTYGYTF
DNA: TGTGCCAGCATCCTCCCGGGAGCGACGACCTATGGCTACACCTTC
size: .
J: TRBJ1-2
D: .
V: TRBV2

CDR3: CASSLPAGGPSDTQYF
DNA: TGTGCCAGCAGCTTGCCAGCGGGGGGGCCTTCAGATACGCAGTATTTT
size: .
J: TRBJ2-3
D: TRBD2
V: TRBV5-6

CDR3: CATKLSGTGELFF
DNA: TGTGCCACCAAGTTGAGCGGGACCGGGGAGCTGTTTTTT
size: .
J: TRBJ2-2
D: .
V: TRBV24-1

CDR3: CASSPGEGTDTQYF
DNA: TGTGCCAGCAGCCCTGGAGAGGGCACAGATACGCAGTATTTT
size: .
J: TRBJ2-3
D: .
V: TRBV4-2

CDR3: CSVESGVNKNIQYF
DNA: TGCAGCGTTGAATCAGGGGTGAACAAAAACATTCAGTACTTC
size: .
J: TRBJ2-4
D: .
V: TRBV29-1

CDR3: CASSSGDQETQYF
DNA: TGTGCCAGTAGTTCCGGGGACCAAGAGACCCAGTACTTC
size: .
J: TRBJ2-5
D: .
V: TRBV19

CDR3: CASSTRQGRNEKLFF
DNA: TGTGCCAGTAGTACCAGACAGGGAAGGAATGAAAAACTGTTTTTT
size: few
J: TRBJ1-4
D: TRBD1
V: TRBV19

CDR3: CASTRQGYGYTF
DNA: TGTGCCAGCACCCGACAGGGCTATGGCTACACCTTC
size: .
J: TRBJ1-2
D: TRBD1
V: TRBV28

CDR3: CASSPGDLREQYF
DNA: TGTGCCAGCTCACCTGGAGACCTACGCGAGCAGTACTTC
size: .
J: TRBJ2-7
D: .
V: TRBV18

CDR3: CASSFVQGGNTIYF
DNA: TGTGCCAGCAGCTTCGTACAGGGAGGAAACACCATATATTTT
size: .
J: TRBJ1-3
D: .
V: TRBV11-1

CDR3: CASARRGASYEQYF
DNA: TGTGCCAGCGCCCGCCGGGGGGCGTCCTACGAGCAGTACTTC
size: .
J: TRBJ2-7
D: .
V: TRBV7-9

CDR3: CSASRYGYTF
DNA: TGCAGTGCTAGTCGGTATGGCTACACCTTC
size: .
J: TRBJ1-2
D: .
V: TRBV20-1

CDR3: CASSRAEERSRTLLYF
DNA: TGTGCCAGCAGCCGTGCGGAGGAACGGAGCAGGACCTTATTGTACTTC
size: .
J: TRBJ2-7
D: .
V: TRBV5-4

CDR3: CASGFGTGFSPLHF
DNA: TGTGCTAGTGGTTTTGGGACAGGGTTTTCACCCCTCCACTTT
size: .
J: TRBJ1-6
D: TRBD1
V: TRBV12-5

CDR3: CASSESFPQGSGTPYEQYF
DNA: TGTGCCAGCAGTGAGAGTTTTCCCCAGGGGAGCGGGACTCCCTACGAGCAGTACTTC
size: .
J: TRBJ2-7
D: .
V: TRBV6-1

CDR3: CASSSPEQGIHEQYF
DNA: TGTGCCAGCAGCTCCCCGGAACAGGGGATCCACGAGCAGTACTTC
size: .
J: TRBJ2-7
D: TRBD1
V: TRBV7-9

CDR3: CASSGWGKSYEQYF
DNA: TGTGCCAGCAGTGGATGGGGCAAGTCCTACGAGCAGTACTTC
size: .
J: TRBJ2-7
D: .
V: TRBV2

CDR3: CATSSYHFSGNTIYF
DNA: TGTGCCACCAGCAGCTACCATTTCTCTGGAAACACCATATATTTT
size: .
J: TRBJ1-3
D: .
V: TRBV15

CDR3: CATSGDSHDRVDTEAFF
DNA: TGTGCCACCAGCGGAGACTCACATGACAGGGTGGACACTGAAGCTTTCTTT
size: .
J: TRBJ1-1
D: TRBD1
V: TRBV15

CDR3: CASSRRTVIETQYF
DNA: TGTGCCAGCAGCCGGCGGACAGTAATAGAGACCCAGTACTTC
size: .
J: TRBJ2-5
D: .
V: TRBV7-2

CDR3: CASSLGPTGSSYEQYF
DNA: TGTGCCAGCAGTTTAGGCCCTACAGGATCCTCCTACGAGCAGTACTTC
size: .
J: TRBJ2-7
D: .
V: TRBV27

CDR3: CASSRDYGVYNEQFF
DNA: TGTGCCAGCAGTCGCGACTATGGGGTCTACAATGAGCAGTTCTTC
size: .
J: TRBJ2-1
D: .
V: TRBV6-2/TRBV6-3

CDR3: CASSLSSSNQPQHF
DNA: TGTGCCAGCAGCTTAAGTAGCAGCAATCAGCCCCAGCATTTT
size: .
J: TRBJ1-5
D: .
V: TRBV7-2

CDR3: CASSLEAGGPYEQYF
DNA: TGTGCCAGCAGCTTAGAGGCGGGGGGCCCCTACGAGCAGTACTTC
size: .
J: TRBJ2-7
D: TRBD2
V: TRBV7-2

CDR3: CASSQDRLAGGSTDTQYF
DNA: TGTGCCAGCAGCCAAGATAGGCTAGCGGGGGGGTCCACAGATACGCAGTATTTT
size: once
J: TRBJ2-3
D: TRBD2
V: TRBV3-1/TRBV3-2

CDR3: CASSQLQKNGELFF
DNA: TGTGCCAGCAGCCAATTACAGAAAAACGGGGAGCTGTTTTTT
size: .
J: TRBJ2-2
D: .
V: TRBV16

CDR3: CATSDPGQGNEKLFF
DNA: TGTGCCACCAGTGATCCGGGACAGGGAAATGAAAAACTGTTTTTT
size: .
J: TRBJ1-4
D: TRBD1
V: TRBV24-1

CDR3: CASSPGTGRSYEQYF
DNA: TGTGCCAGCTCACCAGGGACAGGGAGGTCCTACGAGCAGTACTTC
size: .
J: TRBJ2-7
D: TRBD1
V: TRBV18

CDR3: CASSATGTGVGGYTF
DNA: TGTGCCAGCAGCGCAACAGGGACAGGGGTTGGAGGCTACACCTTC
size: few
J: TRBJ1-2
D: TRBD1
V: TRBV5-4

CDR3: CASSYSLAADGTGELFF
DNA: TGTGCCAGCAGTTACTCTCTTGCGGCAGATGGGACCGGGGAGCTGTTTTTT
size: .
J: TRBJ2-2
D: .
V: TRBV6-2/TRBV6-3

CDR3: CASSPDFRRDLATIPLYEQYF
DNA: TGTGCCAGCTCACCAGATTTTCGTCGGGACTTAGCTACAATACCCCTCTACGAGCAGTACTTC
size: .
J: TRBJ2-7
D: .
V: TRBV18

CDR3: CASSQDRGRRVHYEQYF
DNA: TGTGCCAGCAGCCAAGATAGGGGGCGCAGGGTACACTACGAGCAGTACTTC
size: once
J: TRBJ2-7
D: TRBD1
V: TRBV3-1/TRBV3-2

CDR3: CASRQGATEAFF
DNA: TGTGCCAGCAGGCAGGGGGCGACTGAAGCTTTCTTT
size: .
J: TRBJ1-1
D: TRBD1
V: TRBV25-1

CDR3: CASSVGENQPQHF
DNA: TGTGCCAGCAGTGTCGGGGAGAATCAGCCCCAGCATTTT
size: .
J: TRBJ1-5
D: .
V: TRBV6-4

CDR3: CASSLRDRNTPEAFF
DNA: TGTGCCAGCAGCCTCCGGGACAGGAATACCCCGGAAGCTTTCTTT
size: .
J: TRBJ1-1
D: TRBD1
V: TRBV7-9

CDR3: CASSQGLDRLGYNEQFF
DNA: TGCGCCAGCAGCCAAGGGTTAGACAGGTTGGGGTACAATGAGCAGTTCTTC
size: .
J: TRBJ2-1
D: .
V: TRBV4-3

CDR3: CASQRDRGNTEAFF
DNA: TGTGCCAGCCAACGGGACAGGGGGAACACTGAAGCTTTCTTT
size: .
J: TRBJ1-1
D: TRBD1
V: TRBV18

CDR3: CASSDGQRAHATNEKLFF
DNA: TGTGCCAGCAGCGACGGACAGCGAGCGCACGCAACTAATGAAAAACTGTTTTTT
size: .
J: TRBJ1-4
D: .
V: TRBV5-8

CDR3: CSASVSPRETQYF
DNA: TGCAGTGCTAGTGTAAGCCCCCGGGAGACCCAGTACTTC
size: .
J: TRBJ2-5
D: .
V: TRBV20-1

CDR3: CASSSGTLNTEAFF
DNA: TGTGCCAGCAGCTCAGGGACATTGAACACTGAAGCTTTCTTT
size: .
J: TRBJ1-1
D: .
V: TRBV7-9

CDR3: CASSTTAYSNQPQHF
DNA: TGTGCCAGTAGTACGACAGCCTATAGCAATCAGCCCCAGCATTTT
size: .
J: TRBJ1-5
D: .
V: TRBV19

CDR3: CASSGTGRNSPLHF
DNA: TGTGCCAGCAGCGGGACAGGGAGGAATTCACCCCTCCACTTT
size: .
J: TRBJ1-6
D: TRBD1
V: TRBV6-5